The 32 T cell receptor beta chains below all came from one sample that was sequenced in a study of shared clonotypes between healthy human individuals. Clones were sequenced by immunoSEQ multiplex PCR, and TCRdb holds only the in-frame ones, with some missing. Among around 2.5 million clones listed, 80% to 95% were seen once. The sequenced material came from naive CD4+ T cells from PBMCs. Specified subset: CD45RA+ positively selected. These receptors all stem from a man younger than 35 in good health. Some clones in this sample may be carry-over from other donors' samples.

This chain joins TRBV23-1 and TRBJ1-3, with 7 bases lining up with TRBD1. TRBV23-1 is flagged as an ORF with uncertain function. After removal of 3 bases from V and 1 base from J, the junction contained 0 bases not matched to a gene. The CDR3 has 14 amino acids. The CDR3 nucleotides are TGCGCCAGCAGTCAGACAGGGTCTGGAAACACCATATATTTT. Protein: CASSQTGSGNTIYF.

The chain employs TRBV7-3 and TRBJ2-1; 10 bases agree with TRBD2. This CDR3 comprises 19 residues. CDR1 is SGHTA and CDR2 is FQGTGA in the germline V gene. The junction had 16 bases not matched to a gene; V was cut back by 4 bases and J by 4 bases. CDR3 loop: CASSSGLAPDSWGYNEQFF. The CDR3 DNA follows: TGTGCCAGCAGCTCGGGACTAGCGCCCGATTCATGGGGGTACAATGAGCAGTTCTTC.

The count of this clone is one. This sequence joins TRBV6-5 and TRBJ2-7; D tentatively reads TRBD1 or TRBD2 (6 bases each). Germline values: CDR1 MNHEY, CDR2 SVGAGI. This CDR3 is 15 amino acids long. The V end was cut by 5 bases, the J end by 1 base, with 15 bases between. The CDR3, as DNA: TGTGCCAGCAGTCCAGGCGGGACACCGTCCTACGAGCAGTACTTC. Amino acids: CASSPGGTPSYEQYF.

CDR3 nucleotide sequence: TGTGCCATCAGTGAGTGGGACAGGGAGAACTACGAGCAGTACTTC. Residues: CAISEWDRENYEQYF. The chain has TRBV10-3 and TRBJ2-7; 9 nucleotides line up with TRBD1. This CDR3 contains 15 residues. Trimming at V came to 1 base and at J to 3 bases, leaving 4 bases not matched to a gene. The germline gives CDR1 ENHRY, CDR2 SYGVKD.

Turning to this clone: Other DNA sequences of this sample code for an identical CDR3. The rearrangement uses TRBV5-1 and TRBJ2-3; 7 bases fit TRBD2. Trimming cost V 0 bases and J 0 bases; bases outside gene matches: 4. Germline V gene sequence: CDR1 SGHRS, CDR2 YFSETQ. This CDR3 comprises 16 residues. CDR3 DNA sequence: TGCGCCAGCAGCTTGGGAGGTAGCGGGAGCACAGATACGCAGTATTTT. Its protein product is CASSLGGSGSTDTQYF.

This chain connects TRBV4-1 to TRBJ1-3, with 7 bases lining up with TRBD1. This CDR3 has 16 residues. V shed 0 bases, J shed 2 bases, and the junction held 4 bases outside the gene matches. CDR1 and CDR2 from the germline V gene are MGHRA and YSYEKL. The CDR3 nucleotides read TGCGCCAGCAGCCAAGATGTTGACAGGGCTGGAAACACCATATATTTT. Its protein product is CASSQDVDRAGNTIYF.

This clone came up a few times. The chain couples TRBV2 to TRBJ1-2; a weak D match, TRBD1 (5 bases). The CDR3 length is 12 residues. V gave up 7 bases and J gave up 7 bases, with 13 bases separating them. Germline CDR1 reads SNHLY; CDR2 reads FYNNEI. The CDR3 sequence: CASTTMGVGYTF. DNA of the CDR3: TGTGCCAGCACTACCATGGGGGTTGGCTACACCTTC.

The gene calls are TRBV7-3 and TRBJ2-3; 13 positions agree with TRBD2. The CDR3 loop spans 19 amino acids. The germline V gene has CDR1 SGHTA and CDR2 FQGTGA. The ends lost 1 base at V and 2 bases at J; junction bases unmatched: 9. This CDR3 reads CASSLNSAGTSGTTDTQYF. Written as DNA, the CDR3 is TGTGCCAGCAGCTTAAACTCGGCGGGGACTAGCGGGACCACAGATACGCAGTATTTT.

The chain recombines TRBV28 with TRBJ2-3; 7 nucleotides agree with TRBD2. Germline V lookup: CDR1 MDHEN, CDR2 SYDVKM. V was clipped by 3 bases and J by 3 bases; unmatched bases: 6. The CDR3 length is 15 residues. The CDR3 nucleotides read TGTGCCAGCAGTTTGGGAGGGAGCGAAACAGATACGCAGTATTTT. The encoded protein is CASSLGGSETDTQYF.

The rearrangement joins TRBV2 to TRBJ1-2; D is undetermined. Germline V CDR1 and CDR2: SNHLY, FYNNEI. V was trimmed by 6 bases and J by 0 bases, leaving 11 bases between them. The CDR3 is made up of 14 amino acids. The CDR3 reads CASSPRVSNYGYTF. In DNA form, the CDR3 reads TGTGCCAGCAGCCCTCGGGTTTCTAACTATGGCTACACCTTC.

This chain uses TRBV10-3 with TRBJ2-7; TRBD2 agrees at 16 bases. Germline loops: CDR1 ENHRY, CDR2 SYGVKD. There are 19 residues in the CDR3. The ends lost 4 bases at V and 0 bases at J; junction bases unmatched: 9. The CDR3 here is CAISAQPGLAGGTSYEQYF. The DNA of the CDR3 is TGTGCCATCAGTGCCCAACCGGGACTAGCGGGGGGGACCTCCTACGAGCAGTACTTC.

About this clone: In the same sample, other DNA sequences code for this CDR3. As DNA, the CDR3 is TGTGCCAGCAGCCCGACGGGCACAGATACGCAGTATTTT. It translates to CASSPTGTDTQYF. The chain combines TRBV9 with TRBJ2-3; D is uncertain. CDR1 and CDR2 (germline): SGDLS, YYNGEE. Trimming pared 4 bases from V and 1 base from J, leaving 7 bases between. The CDR3 totals 13 residues.

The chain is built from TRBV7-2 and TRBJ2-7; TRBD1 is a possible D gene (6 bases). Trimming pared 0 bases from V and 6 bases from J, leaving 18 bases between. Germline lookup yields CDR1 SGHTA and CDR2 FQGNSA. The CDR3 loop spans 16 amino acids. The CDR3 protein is CASSLADFPGRGEQYF. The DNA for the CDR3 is TGTGCCAGCAGCTTAGCCGATTTCCCTGGCAGGGGCGAGCAGTACTTC.

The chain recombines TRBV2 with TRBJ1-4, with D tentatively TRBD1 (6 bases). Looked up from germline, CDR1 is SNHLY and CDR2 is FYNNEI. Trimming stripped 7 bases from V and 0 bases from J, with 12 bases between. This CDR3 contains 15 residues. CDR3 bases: TGTGCCAGCAAAGGACAGCTCTCAACTAATGAAAAACTGTTTTTT. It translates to CASKGQLSTNEKLFF.

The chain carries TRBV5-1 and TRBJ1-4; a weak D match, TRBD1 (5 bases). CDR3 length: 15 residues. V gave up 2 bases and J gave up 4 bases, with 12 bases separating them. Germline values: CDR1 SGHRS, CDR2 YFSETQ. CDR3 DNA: TGCGCCAGCAGCTTACGAGGGGCTCTTAATGAAAAACTGTTTTTT. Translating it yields CASSLRGALNEKLFF.

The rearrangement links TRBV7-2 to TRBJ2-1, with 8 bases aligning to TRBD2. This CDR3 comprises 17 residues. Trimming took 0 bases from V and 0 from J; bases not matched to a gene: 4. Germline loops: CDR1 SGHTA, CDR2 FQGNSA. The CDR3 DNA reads TGTGCCAGCAGCTTAGCGGCGGGAGGCCACTCCTACAATGAGCAGTTCTTC. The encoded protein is CASSLAAGGHSYNEQFF.

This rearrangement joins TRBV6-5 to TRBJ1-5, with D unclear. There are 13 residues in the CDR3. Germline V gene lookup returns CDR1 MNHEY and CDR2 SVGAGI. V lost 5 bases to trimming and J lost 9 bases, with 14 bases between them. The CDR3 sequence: CASSPSRIAPQHF. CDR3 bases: TGTGCCAGCAGTCCTAGCAGGATTGCGCCCCAGCATTTT.

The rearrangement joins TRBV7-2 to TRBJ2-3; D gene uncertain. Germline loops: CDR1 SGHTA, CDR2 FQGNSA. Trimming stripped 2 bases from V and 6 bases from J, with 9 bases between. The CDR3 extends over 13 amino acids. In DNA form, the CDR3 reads TGTGCCAGCAGCTTACGATTTAGGGATACGCAGTATTTT. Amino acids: CASSLRFRDTQYF.

The CDR3 sequence: CASTWRQGGEQYF. The CDR3 region has the DNA TGTGCCAGTACCTGGAGGCAGGGGGGCGAGCAGTACTTC. The V gene is TRBV19, the J gene TRBJ2-7; a possible D gene is TRBD1 (7 bases). Trimming pared 7 bases from V and 6 bases from J, leaving 16 bases between. This CDR3 comprises 13 residues. Germline V CDR1 and CDR2: LNHDA, SQIVND (reference sequence).

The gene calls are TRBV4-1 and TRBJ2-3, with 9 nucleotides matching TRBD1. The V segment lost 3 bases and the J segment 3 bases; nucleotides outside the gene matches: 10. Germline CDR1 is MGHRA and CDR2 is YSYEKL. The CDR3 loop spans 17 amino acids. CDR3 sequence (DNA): TGCGCCAGCAGCCATTTAGACAGGGGGATAAGTACAGATACGCAGTATTTT. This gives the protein CASSHLDRGISTDTQYF.

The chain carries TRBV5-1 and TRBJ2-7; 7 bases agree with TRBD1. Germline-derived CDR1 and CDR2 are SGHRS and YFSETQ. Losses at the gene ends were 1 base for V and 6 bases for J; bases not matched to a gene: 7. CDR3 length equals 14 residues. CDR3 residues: CASSLLSGQREQYF. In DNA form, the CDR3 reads TGCGCCAGCAGCTTGTTATCGGGACAGCGCGAGCAGTACTTC.

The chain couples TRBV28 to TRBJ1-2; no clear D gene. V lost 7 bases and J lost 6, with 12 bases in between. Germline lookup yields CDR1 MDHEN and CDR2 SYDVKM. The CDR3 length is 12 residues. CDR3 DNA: TGTGCCAGCACCAATCAAGGGAATGGCTACACCTTC. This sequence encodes CASTNQGNGYTF.

The CDR3, as DNA: TGTGCCAGCAGTGTCACCGGGACTAGGTACGAGCAGTACTTC. Translated: CASSVTGTRYEQYF. J is TRBJ2-7 and V is TRBV6-5, with 8 bases identical to TRBD2. Trimming at V came to 5 bases and at J to 4 bases, leaving 7 bases not matched to a gene. The CDR3 extends over 14 amino acids. Germline-derived CDR1 and CDR2 are MNHEY and SVGAGI.

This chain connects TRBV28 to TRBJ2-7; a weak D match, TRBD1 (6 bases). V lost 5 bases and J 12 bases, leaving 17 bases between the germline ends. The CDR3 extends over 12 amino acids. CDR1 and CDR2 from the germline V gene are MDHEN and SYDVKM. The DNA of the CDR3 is TGTGCCAGCAGTGCGCAACCCTCAGGGGCGTACTTC. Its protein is CASSAQPSGAYF.

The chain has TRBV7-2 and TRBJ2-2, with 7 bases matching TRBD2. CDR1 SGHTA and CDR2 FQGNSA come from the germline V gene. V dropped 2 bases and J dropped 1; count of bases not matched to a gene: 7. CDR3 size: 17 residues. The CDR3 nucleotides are TGTGCCAGCAGCTTACTGGGGCTAGCGGAGAACACCGGGGAGCTGTTTTTT. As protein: CASSLLGLAENTGELFF.

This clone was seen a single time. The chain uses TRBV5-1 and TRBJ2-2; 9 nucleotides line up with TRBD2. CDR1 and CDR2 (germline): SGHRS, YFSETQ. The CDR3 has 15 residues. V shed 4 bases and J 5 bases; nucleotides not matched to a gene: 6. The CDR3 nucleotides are TGCGCCAGCAGCCTTAGCGGGAGTTATACCGGGGAGCTGTTTTTT. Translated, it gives CASSLSGSYTGELFF. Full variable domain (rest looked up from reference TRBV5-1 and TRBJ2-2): KAGVTQTPRYLIKTRGQQVTLSCSPISGHRSVSWYQQTPGQGLQFLFEYFSETQRNKGNFPGRFSGRQFSNSRSEMNVSTLELGDSALYLCASSLSGSYTGELFFGEGSRLTVL.

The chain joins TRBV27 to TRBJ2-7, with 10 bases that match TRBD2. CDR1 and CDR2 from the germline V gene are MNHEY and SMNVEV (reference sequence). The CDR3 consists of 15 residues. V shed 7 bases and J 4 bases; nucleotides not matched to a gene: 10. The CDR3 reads CASNSGRAASYEQYF. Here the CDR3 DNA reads TGTGCCAGCAACAGCGGGAGGGCCGCGTCGTACGAGCAGTACTTC.

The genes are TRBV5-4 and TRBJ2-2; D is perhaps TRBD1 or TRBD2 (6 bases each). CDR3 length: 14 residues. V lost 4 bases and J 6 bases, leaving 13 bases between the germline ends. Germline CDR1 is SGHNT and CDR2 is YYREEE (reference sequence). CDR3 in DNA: TGTGCCAGCAGCCAAGGGGGGTTCGCCGGGGAGCTGTTTTTT. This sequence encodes CASSQGGFAGELFF.

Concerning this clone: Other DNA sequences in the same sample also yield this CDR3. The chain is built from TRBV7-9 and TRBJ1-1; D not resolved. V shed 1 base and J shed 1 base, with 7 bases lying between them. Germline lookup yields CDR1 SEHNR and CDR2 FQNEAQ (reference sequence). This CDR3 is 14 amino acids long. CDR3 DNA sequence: TGTGCCAGCAGCTTAGGGGTAGCGAACACTGAAGCTTTCTTT. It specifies CASSLGVANTEAFF.

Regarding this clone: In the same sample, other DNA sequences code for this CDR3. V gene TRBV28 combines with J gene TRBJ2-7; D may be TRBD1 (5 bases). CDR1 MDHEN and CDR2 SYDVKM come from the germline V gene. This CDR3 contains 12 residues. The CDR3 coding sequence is TGTGCTTCAACAGGTACCCCCTACGAGCAGTACTTC. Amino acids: CASTGTPYEQYF.

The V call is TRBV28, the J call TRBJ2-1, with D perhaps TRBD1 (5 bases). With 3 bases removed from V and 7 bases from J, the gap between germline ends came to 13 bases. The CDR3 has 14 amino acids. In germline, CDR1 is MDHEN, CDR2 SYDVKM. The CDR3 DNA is TGTGCCAGCAGTTTGGTAGGGGCGAGTAATGAGCAGTTCTTC. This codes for CASSLVGASNEQFF. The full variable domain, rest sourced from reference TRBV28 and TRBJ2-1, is DVKVTQSSRYLVKRTGEKVFLECVQDMDHENMFWYRQDPGLGLRLIYFSYDVKMKEKGDIPEGYSVSREKKERFSLILESASTNQTSMYLCASSLVGASNEQFFGPGTRLTVL.

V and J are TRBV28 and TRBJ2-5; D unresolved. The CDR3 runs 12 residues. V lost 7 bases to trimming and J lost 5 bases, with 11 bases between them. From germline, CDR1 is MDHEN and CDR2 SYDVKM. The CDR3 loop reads CASTAPQETQYF. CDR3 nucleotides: TGTGCCAGCACCGCCCCCCAGGAGACCCAGTACTTC. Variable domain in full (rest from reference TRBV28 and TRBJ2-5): DVKVTQSSRYLVKRTGEKVFLECVQDMDHENMFWYRQDPGLGLRLIYFSYDVKMKEKGDIPEGYSVSREKKERFSLILESASTNQTSMYLCASTAPQETQYFGPGTRLLVL.